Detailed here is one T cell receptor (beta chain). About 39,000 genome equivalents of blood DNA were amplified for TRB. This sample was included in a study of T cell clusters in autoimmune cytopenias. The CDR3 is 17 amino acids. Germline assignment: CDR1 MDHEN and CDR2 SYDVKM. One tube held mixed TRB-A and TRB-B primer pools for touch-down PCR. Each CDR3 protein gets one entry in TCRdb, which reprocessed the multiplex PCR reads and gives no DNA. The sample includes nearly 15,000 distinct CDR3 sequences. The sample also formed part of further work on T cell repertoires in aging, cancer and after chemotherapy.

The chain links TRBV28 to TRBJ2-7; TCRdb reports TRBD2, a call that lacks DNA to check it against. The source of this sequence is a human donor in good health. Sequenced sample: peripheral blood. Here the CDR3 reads CASTPGSVLLASYEQYF.